This TCR beta chain was identified during a study of STAT3 mutations in large granular lymphocyte leukemia. Across the whole study: Among longitudinally sequenced T-LGLL patients, roughly half had canonical activating STAT3 mutations detected. Overall study findings and caveats: Clonal expansion was inferred from other time points because no sample existed at each clone's first appearance. In T-cell large granular lymphocyte leukemia, about half of patients showed multiple immunodominant subclonotypes. In about 30% of the 18 patients, new TCR clonotypes emerged after therapy.

A remark on this clone: Its antigen is unknown.

Some 41,000 productive templates were obtained per sample on average. Repertoires were generated with immunoSEQ multiplex PCR, while TCRdb's copy carries only in-frame clones and drops some. This table has 30,000 to 45,000 clones, approximately 90% appearing once. Sequencing was carried out using PBMCs. This TCR derives from a human donor with T large granular lymphocyte leukemia. Some clones in this sample may be carry-over from other donors' samples.

The CDR3 loop is CASSPPKMNEKLFF. As DNA, the CDR3 is TGTGCCAGTAGTCCCCCGAAGATGAATGAAAAACTGTTTTTT. The chain has TRBV19 and TRBJ1-4; no reliable D call. The CDR3 contains 14 residues. Germline CDR1 and CDR2: LNHDA and SQIVND (reference sequence). V lost 5 bases and J 5 bases, leaving 12 bases between the germline ends. The entire variable domain, with the rest obtained from reference TRBV19 and TRBJ1-4, is as follows: DGGITQSPKYLFRKEGQNVTLSCEQNLNHDAMYWYRQDPGQGLRLIYYSQIVNDFQKGDIAEGYSVSREKKESFPLTVTSAQKNPTAFYLCASSPPKMNEKLFFGSGTQLSVL.